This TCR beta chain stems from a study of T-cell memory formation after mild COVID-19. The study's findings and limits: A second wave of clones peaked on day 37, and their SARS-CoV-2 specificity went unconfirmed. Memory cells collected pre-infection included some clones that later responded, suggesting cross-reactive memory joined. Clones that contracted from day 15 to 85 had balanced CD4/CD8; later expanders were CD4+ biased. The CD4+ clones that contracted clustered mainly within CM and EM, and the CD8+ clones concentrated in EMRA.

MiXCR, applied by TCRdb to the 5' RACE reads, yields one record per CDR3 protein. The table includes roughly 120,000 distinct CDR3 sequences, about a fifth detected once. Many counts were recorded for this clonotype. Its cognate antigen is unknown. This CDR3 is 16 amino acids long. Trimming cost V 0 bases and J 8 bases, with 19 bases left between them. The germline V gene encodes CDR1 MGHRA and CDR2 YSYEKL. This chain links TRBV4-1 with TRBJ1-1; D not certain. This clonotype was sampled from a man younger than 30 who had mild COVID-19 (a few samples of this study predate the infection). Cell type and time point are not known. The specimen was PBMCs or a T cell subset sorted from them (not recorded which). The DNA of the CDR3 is TGCGCCAGCAGCCAAGATTCGGGTAACCTCCTCCTCGAAGCTTTCTTT. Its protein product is CASSQDSGNLLLEAFF.